A single sample is the source of the 22 T cell receptor beta chains below, sequenced in a study of shared clonotypes between healthy human individuals. TCRdb keeps only in-frame clones here, not all; method: immunoSEQ multiplex PCR. The data show 650,000 to 750,000 clones, roughly 78% seen once. The specimen sequenced was memory CD4+ T cells sorted from blood. Described subset: CD45RA-negative fraction. These receptor sequences come from a woman in her 30s in good health.

This clone has just a few counts. V usage is TRBV19 and J usage is TRBJ2-1; 15 positions agree with TRBD2. The CDR3 has 17 residues. CDR1 LNHDA and CDR2 SQIVND come from the germline V gene (reference sequence). Unmatched junction bases numbered 4, after V lost 7 bases and J lost 0 bases. The CDR3 DNA reads TGTGCCAGTAAGGGACTAGCGGGAGGCAACTCCTACAATGAGCAGTTCTTC. It codes for CASKGLAGGNSYNEQFF. Full variable domain (remainder filled in from reference TRBV19 and TRBJ2-1): DGGITQSPKYLFRKEGQNVTLSCEQNLNHDAMYWYRQDPGQGLRLIYYSQIVNDFQKGDIAEGYSVSREKKESFPLTVTSAQKNPTAFYLCASKGLAGGNSYNEQFFGPGTRLTVL.

J is TRBJ1-1 and V is TRBV7-9; 7 bases map to TRBD1. The CDR3 is 15 amino acids. Trimming cost V 6 bases and J 0 bases; bases outside gene matches: 7. The germline CDR1 and CDR2 sequences are SEHNR and FQNEAQ (reference sequence). CDR3 amino acids: CASRDDRDLNTEAFF. The CDR3 nucleotides are TGTGCCAGCAGGGATGACAGGGATTTGAACACTGAAGCTTTCTTT.

The table lists this clone with a few counts. This chain uses TRBV6-5 with TRBJ1-1; D is possibly TRBD1 (5 bases). V lost 6 bases and J lost 5, with 13 bases in between. Germline V gene sequence: CDR1 MNHEY, CDR2 SVGAGI. The CDR3 has 13 amino acids. CDR3 bases: TGTGCCAGCAGGGACGGACAAGGGACTGAAGCTTTCTTT. As protein: CASRDGQGTEAFF.

V gene TRBV6-1 combines with J gene TRBJ1-5; D gene ambiguous. The V end was cut by 3 bases, the J end by 0 bases, with 9 bases between. CDR1 is MNHNS and CDR2 is SASEGT in the germline V gene. The CDR3 sequence is 15 residues long. The CDR3 protein is CASSDSSISNQPQHF. The CDR3 DNA reads TGTGCCAGCAGTGATTCAAGTATTAGCAATCAGCCCCAGCATTTT.

This chain connects TRBV29-1 to TRBJ2-5, with 9 bases aligning to TRBD2. Germline trimming cut 7 bases from V and 5 bases from J; bases unmatched to any gene: 5. This CDR3 comprises 12 residues. The germline V gene has CDR1 SQVTM and CDR2 ANQGSEA. This CDR3 is CSGAGGLETQYF. CDR3 nucleotide sequence: TGCAGCGGGGCGGGAGGGCTGGAGACCCAGTACTTC.

This chain connects TRBV6-6 to TRBJ1-1, with D possibly matching TRBD1 (6 bases). This CDR3 contains 15 residues. V was cut by 0 bases and J by 3 bases, with 11 bases left in between. Germline loops: CDR1 MNHNY, CDR2 SVGAGI (reference sequence). The DNA of the CDR3 is TGTGCCAGCAGTTACTCGAGGCAGGGGCACACTGAAGCTTTCTTT. Protein sequence: CASSYSRQGHTEAFF.

In this sample, this clone turned up once. The chain couples TRBV19 to TRBJ2-5; D is unresolved. Germline lookup yields CDR1 LNHDA and CDR2 SQIVND (reference sequence). V dropped 4 bases and J dropped 5 bases, with 5 bases sitting between them. The CDR3 contains 11 residues. The DNA for the CDR3 is TGTGCCAGTAGTACACAGGAGACCCAGTACTTC. The encoded protein is CASSTQETQYF.

This clone was recorded a few times. This chain connects TRBV28 to TRBJ2-1, with unresolved D. This CDR3 contains 14 residues. Looked up from germline, CDR1 is MDHEN and CDR2 is SYDVKM. V lost 6 bases to trimming and J lost 5 bases, with 14 bases between them. The CDR3 DNA reads TGTGCCAGCAGCCGTCCCGGATCCAACAATGAGCAGTTCTTC. Translated, it gives CASSRPGSNNEQFF.

The chain employs TRBV6-6 and TRBJ1-1; TRBD1 might be the D (5 bases). V lost 5 bases and J lost 3, with 16 bases in between. Looked up from germline, CDR1 is MNHNY and CDR2 is SVGAGI (reference sequence). CDR3 length equals 15 residues. The CDR3 DNA reads TGTGCCAGCAGTCTCCGGGACTATTTGGACACTGAAGCTTTCTTT. This codes for CASSLRDYLDTEAFF.

This clone was seen repeatedly, ten times or more. The chain couples TRBV27 to TRBJ1-5; 7 bases are shared with TRBD1. The J segment lost 3 bases and the V segment lost 6 bases, leaving 11 bases of the junction unmatched. Germline V CDR1 and CDR2: MNHEY, SMNVEV (reference sequence). The CDR3 extends over 16 amino acids. In DNA, the CDR3 is TGTGCCAGCAGCCTCACGACAGGGCAGCCCAATCAGCCCCAGCATTTT. Residues: CASSLTTGQPNQPQHF.

The chain recombines TRBV12-5 with TRBJ2-1; 7 bases fit TRBD2. This CDR3 is built from 16 residues. Germline lookup yields CDR1 LGHNT and CDR2 FRNRAP. After removal of 0 bases from V and 4 bases from J, the junction contained 6 bases not matched to a gene. The CDR3 nucleotides read TGTGCTAGTGGTTTGGTACACGCTAGCGGATACAATGAGCAGTTCTTC. Protein product: CASGLVHASGYNEQFF.

The rearrangement uses TRBV27 and TRBJ1-2; D is undetermined. Germline loops: CDR1 MNHEY, CDR2 SMNVEV (reference sequence). The CDR3 length is 16 residues. Trimming pared 0 bases from V and 8 bases from J, leaving 19 bases between. CDR3 region: CASSLSYTPTLGGYTF. The DNA for the CDR3 is TGTGCCAGCAGTTTATCGTATACACCTACGTTGGGGGGCTACACCTTC.

The chain is built from TRBV7-6 and TRBJ2-1; 10 bases line up with TRBD2. The CDR3 contains 15 residues. CDR1 and CDR2 (germline): SGHVS, FNYEAQ. V dropped 8 bases and J dropped 5; count of bases not matched to a gene: 9. The CDR3 nucleotides are TGTGCCAGCCGCAAACCCAGCGGGAGGGACAATGAGCAGTTCTTC. It yields the protein CASRKPSGRDNEQFF. The full variable domain, in which reference TRBV7-6 and TRBJ2-1 provide the parts outside the CDR3, is GAGVSQSPRYKVTKRGQDVALRCDPISGHVSLYWYRQALGQGPEFLTYFNYEAQQDKSGLPNDRFSAERPEGSISTLTIQRTEQRDSAMYRCASRKPSGRDNEQFFGPGTRLTVL.

This sequence joins TRBV18 and TRBJ2-4; 10 nucleotides align to TRBD2. There are 17 residues in the CDR3. Germline values: CDR1 KGHSH, CDR2 LQKENI. V was clipped by 2 bases and J by 6 bases; unmatched bases: 10. The CDR3 nucleotides are TGTGCCAGCTCACCAGGGTCCAGCGGGAGGGCGTTAAACATTCAGTACTTC. It is translated as CASSPGSSGRALNIQYF.

V is TRBV7-8 and J is TRBJ2-5, with D maybe TRBD2 (7 bases). The CDR3 consists of 14 residues. The germline CDR1 and CDR2 sequences are SGHVS and FQNEAQ. Trimming took off 5 bases at V and 0 bases at J, with 10 bases between the two ends. The CDR3 DNA follows: TGTGCCAGCAGCCGAGGGGGGGACCAAGAGACCCAGTACTTC. This codes for CASSRGGDQETQYF.

The rearrangement uses TRBV14 and TRBJ1-1; D call uncertain. Trimming removed 4 bases from V and 6 bases from J, with 12 bases in between. The CDR3 is 13 residues long. Germline CDR1 and CDR2: SGHDN and FVKESK. The CDR3 spells CASSPRLFAEAFF. DNA for the CDR3: TGTGCCAGCAGCCCCCGGTTATTCGCTGAAGCTTTCTTT.

CDR3 in DNA: TGTGCCAGCAGCTTTCTAGCGGTCACCTACGAGCAGTACTTC. Its protein product is CASSFLAVTYEQYF. The V and J genes are TRBV11-2 and TRBJ2-5, with 7 bases that match TRBD2. The J call may be faulty, since TRBJ2-7 better matches the DNA end. This CDR3 has 14 amino acids. The germline V gene has CDR1 SGHAT and CDR2 FQNNGV.

This clone was detected ten times or more. Written as DNA, the CDR3 is TGTGCCAGCAGCTTAGGCGGTAGCGGGAGGTCCTACGAGCAGTACTTC. Translating gives CASSLGGSGRSYEQYF. V and J are TRBV7-2 and TRBJ2-7; 10 bases fit TRBD2. CDR3 length equals 16 residues. V lost 1 base and J lost 1; bases outside the gene matches: 4. CDR1 and CDR2 (germline): SGHTA, FQGNSA.

The V call is TRBV27, the J call TRBJ2-7; 7 positions match TRBD2. In germline, CDR1 is MNHEY, CDR2 SMNVEV (reference sequence). The CDR3 has 15 amino acids. V trimming: 6 bases; J trimming: 4 bases; junction bases outside the gene matches: 12. CDR3 coding DNA: TGTGCCAGCAGGCCAGGAGGGCGGGAGCCTTACGAGCAGTACTTC. As protein: CASRPGGREPYEQYF.

The DNA of the CDR3 is TGTGCCAGCACCCTTCACAGCACGACTAGCGGGGCCACAGATACGCAGTATTTT. This translates into CASTLHSTTSGATDTQYF. This chain uses TRBV2 with TRBJ2-3, with 11 bases matching TRBD2. V lost 7 bases, J lost 2 bases, and 14 bases stayed unmatched. Germline assignment: CDR1 SNHLY and CDR2 FYNNEI. This CDR3 is built from 18 residues.

The genes are TRBV5-1 and TRBJ2-5, with 7 bases aligning to TRBD2. From germline, CDR1 is SGHRS and CDR2 YFSETQ. CDR3 length: 16 amino acids. The ends lost 1 base at V and 0 bases at J; junction bases unmatched: 6. The CDR3 reads CASSLLGGGDQETQYF. The CDR3, as DNA: TGCGCCAGCAGCTTGTTGGGCGGGGGTGACCAAGAGACCCAGTACTTC.

The rearrangement uses TRBV5-4 and TRBJ1-3; TRBD1 matches at 7 bases. CDR3 size: 14 residues. Germline V gives CDR1 SGHNT, CDR2 YYREEE (reference sequence). J was trimmed by 3 bases and V by 4 bases; bases with no gene match: 4. The CDR3 DNA is TGTGCCAGCAGCCTAGGGACAGTTGGAAACACCATATATTTT. Its protein product is CASSLGTVGNTIYF.